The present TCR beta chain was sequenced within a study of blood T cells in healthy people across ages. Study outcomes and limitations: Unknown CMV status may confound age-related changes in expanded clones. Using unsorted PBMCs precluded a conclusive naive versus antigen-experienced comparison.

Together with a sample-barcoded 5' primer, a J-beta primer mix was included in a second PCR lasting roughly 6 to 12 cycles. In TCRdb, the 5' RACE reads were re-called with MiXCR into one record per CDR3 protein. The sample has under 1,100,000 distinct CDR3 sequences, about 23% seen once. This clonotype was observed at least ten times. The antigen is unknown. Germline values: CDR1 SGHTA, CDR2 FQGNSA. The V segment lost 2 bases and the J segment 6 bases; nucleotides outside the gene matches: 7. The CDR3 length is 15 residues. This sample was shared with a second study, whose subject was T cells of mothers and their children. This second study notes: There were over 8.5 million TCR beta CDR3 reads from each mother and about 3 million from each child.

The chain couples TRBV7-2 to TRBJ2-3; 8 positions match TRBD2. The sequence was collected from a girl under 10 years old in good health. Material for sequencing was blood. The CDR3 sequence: CASSLTAGAPDTQYF. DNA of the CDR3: TGTGCCAGCAGCTTAACAGCGGGGGCCCCTGATACGCAGTATTTT.